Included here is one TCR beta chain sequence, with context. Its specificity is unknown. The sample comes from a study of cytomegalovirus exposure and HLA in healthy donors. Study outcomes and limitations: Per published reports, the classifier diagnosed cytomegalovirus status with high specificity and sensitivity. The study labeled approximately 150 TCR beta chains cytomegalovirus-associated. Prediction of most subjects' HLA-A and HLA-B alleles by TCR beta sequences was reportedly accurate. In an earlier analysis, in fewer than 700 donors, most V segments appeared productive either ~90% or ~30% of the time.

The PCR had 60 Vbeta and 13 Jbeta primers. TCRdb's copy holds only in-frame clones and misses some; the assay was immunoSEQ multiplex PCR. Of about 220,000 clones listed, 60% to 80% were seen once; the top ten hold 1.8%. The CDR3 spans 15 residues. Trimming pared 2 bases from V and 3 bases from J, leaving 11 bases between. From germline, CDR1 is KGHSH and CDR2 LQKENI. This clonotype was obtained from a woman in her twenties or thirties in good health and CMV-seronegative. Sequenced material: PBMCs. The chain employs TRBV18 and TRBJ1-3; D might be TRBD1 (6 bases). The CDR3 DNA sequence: TGTGCCAGCTCACCAGAACAGGGTAGTGGAAACACCATATATTTT. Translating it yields CASSPEQGSGNTIYF.